This T cell receptor (beta chain) is from a study of T cell responses to AZD1222 COVID-19 vaccine. General study points: There were mostly white British donors and more females than males, and clonal diversity was possibly underestimated. Unmutated regions of variants are reportedly targeted by nearly half of spike-specific TCRs.

Method: immunoSEQ multiplex PCR; TCRdb's copy keeps in-frame clones and lacks some. Of 150,000 to 160,000 clones detected, around 89% appear once; the ten largest clones hold 2.5% to 4%. This CDR3 comprises 14 residues. The germline V gene has CDR1 MNHNS and CDR2 SASEGT. The V end lost 3 bases, the J end lost 4 bases, and 11 bases lay between the germline ends. A note on this clone: Its antigen is undetermined.

The TCR sequence derives from an adult in good health. The source material was peripheral blood, sampled on day 0 of AZD1222 vaccination. The gene calls are TRBV6-1 and TRBJ2-3; tentatively, D is TRBD2 (5 bases). CDR3 bases: TGTGCCAGCAGTGAGAGTGGGCGGGCAGATACGCAGTATTTT. Residues: CASSESGRADTQYF.